This section outlines one T cell receptor beta chain sequence together with its context. In assigning cohorts, the study relied on participant-reported clinical history. Trimming removed 0 bases from V and 7 bases from J; junction bases left unmatched: 4. Germline assignment: CDR1 SEHNR and CDR2 FQNEAQ (reference sequence). The CDR3 spans 14 residues. Original analysis: Reference gene primer amplification yielded estimated nucleated cell counts. Data came from immunoSEQ multiplex PCR; TCRdb stores just in-frame clones and leaves some out. That table is the source of V, J and clone size, and D and trimming were worked out from the DNA. The sample has about 380,000 clones, roughly 86% seen once. This record belongs to a study of blood T cell repertoires in COVID-19.

This chain joins TRBV7-9 and TRBJ2-3; 7 nucleotides agree with TRBD2. The sample comprised PBMCs or T cells enriched from blood (not recorded which). The sequence was obtained from a man aged 25 to 40 who had recovered from COVID-19. The CDR3 loop reads CASSLAQGLNTQYF. CDR3 coding DNA: TGTGCCAGCAGCTTAGCGCAGGGACTAAATACGCAGTATTTT.